This entry features one T cell receptor beta chain sequence. Its specificity is not known. This sample was included in a study of CD8 T cells in ankylosing spondylitis. CDR1 and CDR2 (germline): ENHRY, SYGVKD. The CDR3 spans 16 residues. V was clipped by 6 bases and J by 0 bases, with 18 bases between them. Findings and limits, study-wide: Before this, some motif variants had been reported in reactive arthritis synovial fluid and blood. Disease-associated clones were reportedly significantly overrepresented in matched ankylosing spondylitis synovial fluid. Blood from ankylosing spondylitis patients appeared to carry a characteristic roughly 8-variant TCR beta motif. Researchers report that disease-linked clones proved CD8+ and relatively rare in peripheral blood.

A quantitative 5'-RACE method, one with molecular barcodes, was used to make TCR beta libraries. TCRdb called the 5' RACE reads again in MiXCR, with one record for every CDR3 protein. The repertoire has about 90,000 distinct CDR3 sequences, approximately 9.6% of them found once; the top ten carry 30% to 35%. The material sequenced was blood, either unsorted or a sorted T cell fraction (not recorded which). This receptor was identified in a male donor with ankylosing spondylitis. This chain connects TRBV10-3 to TRBJ2-7; TRBD2 might be the D (6 bases). For the CDR3, the DNA is TGTGCCATCAGCACTACGGGGGACGGTGTCTCCTACGAGCAGTACTTC. It encodes CAISTTGDGVSYEQYF.